This T cell receptor (beta chain) was identified during a study of blood T cell repertoires in COVID-19. Study at large: Whether acute or convalescent, the COVID-19 samples came from the United States, Italy and Spain. The cDNA or gDNA used as material had been derived from T cells, B-cell-depleted T cells, or PBMCs.

The protocol was immunoSEQ multiplex PCR, while the TCRdb copy is restricted to in-frame clones and leaves out a portion. Of approximately 93,000 clones in the sample, roughly 71% were seen once. V lost 6 bases to trimming and J lost 7 bases, with 18 bases between them. CDR3 size: 15 residues. Per the germline V gene, CDR1 is MNHEY and CDR2 is SVGAGI. This TCR was recovered from a woman of 80 years or more with acute or convalescent COVID-19. Sequencing input: peripheral blood. The V and J genes are TRBV6-5 and TRBJ1-4; D call uncertain. The CDR3 protein is CASSRSGASTEKLFF. CDR3 bases: TGTGCCAGCAGCAGAAGCGGAGCGTCTACTGAAAAACTGTTTTTT.